The 23 T cell receptor beta chains below were found in one sample sequenced in a study of T cell responses to AZD1222 COVID-19 vaccine (dated by TCRdb to the early 2020s). The protocol used for the library was the immunoSEQ multiplex PCR assay. Sourced from immuneACCESS, this table was stored by TCRdb with only in-frame sequences that have V and J called. A share of the clones is absent; for the studies checked, an unresolved V gene accounts for under half, and the remainder has no known explanation. In all, the sample holds over 45,000 clones, and around 92% of those were seen once. In total, the top ten clones hold roughly 15% of the sample. The time point label here, explained by the study, means: about 28 days (+/-7) after the second vaccine dose. The sample was peripheral blood, taken 28 days after the second AZD1222 dose. These receptors all come from an adult who received the AZD1222 COVID-19 vaccine.

The chain recombines TRBV7-9 with TRBJ2-1; D gene ambiguous. Germline V gene sequence: CDR1 SEHNR, CDR2 FQNEAQ (reference sequence). Trimming removed 5 bases from V and 0 bases from J, with 11 bases in between. The CDR3 runs to 15 residues. CDR3 loop: CASSPRGDSYNEQFF. The CDR3 DNA is TGTGCCAGCAGCCCTCGTGGCGACTCCTACAATGAGCAGTTCTTC.

This sequence joins TRBV5-8 and TRBJ2-7; no firm D call. V lost 2 bases and J lost 3, with 6 bases in between. The CDR3 is 12 residues long. Germline-derived CDR1 and CDR2 are SGHTS and YDEGEE. The CDR3 nucleotides are TGTGCCAGCAGCTTTTTGAGCTACGAGCAGTACTTC. This encodes CASSFLSYEQYF.

V gene TRBV27 combines with J gene TRBJ2-3; a weak D match, TRBD2 (6 bases). Germline lookup yields CDR1 MNHEY and CDR2 SMNVEV (reference sequence). The CDR3 is 14 amino acids. Trimming removed 5 bases at V and 6 bases at J, with 15 bases between. DNA for the CDR3: TGTGCCAGCAGTCGGAGACTAGGTTTGGATACGCAGTATTTT. It encodes CASSRRLGLDTQYF.

J is TRBJ1-2 and V is TRBV10-3; no clear D gene. The V gene's germline CDR1 is ENHRY and CDR2 SYGVKD. The CDR3 totals 15 residues. V lost 0 bases to trimming and J lost 5 bases, with 13 bases between them. The CDR3 sequence is CAISESGRSTYGYTF. The CDR3 region has the DNA TGTGCCATCAGTGAGTCGGGCCGTTCTACTTATGGCTACACCTTC.

The chain employs TRBV5-5 and TRBJ2-7; maybe TRBD1 (5 bases). Per germline, CDR1 SGHKS and CDR2 YYEKEE (reference sequence). Trimming removed 0 bases from V and 2 bases from J, with 9 bases in between. CDR3 length: 14 amino acids. CDR3 sequence: CASSLVGRAYEQYF. CDR3 coding DNA: TGTGCCAGCAGCTTGGTGGGCAGGGCCTACGAGCAGTACTTC.

The chain joins TRBV18 to TRBJ1-2; no definite D call. V lost 2 bases to trimming and J lost 1 base, with 8 bases between them. The CDR3 consists of 14 residues. In germline, CDR1 is KGHSH, CDR2 LQKENI. The DNA for the CDR3 is TGTGCCAGCTCACCATCCGGGAGTAACTATGGCTACACCTTC. Protein product: CASSPSGSNYGYTF.

This clone came up once. The V call is TRBV2, the J call TRBJ2-3; D may be TRBD2 (7 bases). From germline, CDR1 is SNHLY and CDR2 FYNNEI. Trimming shortened V by 11 bases and J by 2 bases, and 23 bases separated the two germline ends. The CDR3 length is 16 residues. The CDR3 here is CAGRVGGLGHTDTQYF. CDR3 bases: TGTGCCGGCCGTGTGGGGGGGCTAGGGCACACAGATACGCAGTATTTT.

The V call is TRBV18, the J call TRBJ2-5; weak D call: TRBD1 (6 bases). Trimming pared 5 bases from V and 2 bases from J, leaving 9 bases between. The CDR3 covers 13 residues. CDR1 and CDR2 (germline): KGHSH, LQKENI. This CDR3 is CASSVGQQETQYF. In nucleotides, the CDR3 is TGTGCCAGCTCAGTCGGACAGCAAGAGACCCAGTACTTC.

This chain connects TRBV5-4 to TRBJ2-7, with D possibly being TRBD1 or TRBD2 (5 bases each). The germline V and J ends were trimmed by 0 bases and 1 base, with 8 bases remaining between them. This CDR3 spans 14 amino acids. Germline V gene data show CDR1 as SGHNT and CDR2 as YYREEE (reference sequence). This CDR3 reads CASSLGGSSYEQYF. DNA of the CDR3: TGTGCCAGCAGCTTGGGGGGGAGTTCCTACGAGCAGTACTTC.

This rearrangement joins TRBV5-1 to TRBJ1-5; D is ambiguous. Trimming cost V 0 bases and J 2 bases, with 9 bases left between them. Germline V gene lookup returns CDR1 SGHRS and CDR2 YFSETQ. The CDR3 covers 15 residues. DNA for the CDR3: TGCGCCAGCAGCTTGGAGGGCTCTGGCAATCAGCCCCAGCATTTT. This translates into CASSLEGSGNQPQHF.

The V call is TRBV7-6, the J call TRBJ1-3; 7 positions match TRBD1. The CDR3 loop spans 17 amino acids. Per germline, CDR1 SGHVS and CDR2 FNYEAQ. The J segment lost 0 bases and the V segment lost 5 bases, leaving 10 bases of the junction unmatched. In DNA, the CDR3 is TGTGCCAGCAGCCCGGAGGGGGCCGGGAGCTCTGGAAACACCATATATTTT. Translating it yields CASSPEGAGSSGNTIYF.

V gene TRBV28 combines with J gene TRBJ2-2; D call uncertain. Germline CDR1 reads MDHEN; CDR2 reads SYDVKM. The CDR3 length is 14 residues. The ends were cut back, 10 bases at V and 0 bases at J, with 12 bases in the middle. The CDR3 nucleotides read TGTGCCACCCGAAGACCCACGAACACCGGGGAGCTGTTTTTT. The encoded protein is CATRRPTNTGELFF.

Notes on this clone: The sample carries other DNA sequences with the same CDR3. The chain uses TRBV5-4 and TRBJ2-1; 9 bases align to TRBD2. The germline V gene encodes CDR1 SGHNT and CDR2 YYREEE (reference sequence). The CDR3 covers 15 residues. The V and J ends lost 2 bases and 4 bases, in that order; junction bases with no gene match: 4. CDR3 region: CASSFRSGGYNEQFF. DNA for the CDR3: TGTGCCAGCAGCTTCCGGAGCGGGGGGTACAATGAGCAGTTCTTC.

CDR3 in amino acids: CASSLGQKGSGANVLTF. The CDR3 coding sequence is TGTGCCAGCAGCTTAGGACAGAAGGGTTCTGGGGCCAACGTCCTGACTTTC. The V and J genes are TRBV11-3 and TRBJ2-6; D may be TRBD1 (5 bases). The ends were cut back, 1 base at V and 1 base at J, with 11 bases in the middle. CDR1 SGHNT and CDR2 YENEEA come from the germline V gene. The length of the CDR3 is 17 residues.

In its sample, this clone was seen once. V and J are TRBV11-2 and TRBJ2-1; 9 bases fit TRBD1. Germline assignment: CDR1 SGHAT and CDR2 FQNNGV. Losses at the gene ends were 6 bases for V and 10 bases for J; bases not matched to a gene: 10. CDR3 size: 14 residues. The CDR3 DNA reads as TGTGCCAGCAGTTCTAACAGGGGGCTCGGAGAGCAGTTCTTC. Translated, it gives CASSSNRGLGEQFF.

The V gene is TRBV10-1, the J gene TRBJ2-3; 9 bases map to TRBD2. V lost 6 bases and J lost 7; bases outside the gene matches: 5. Germline V gives CDR1 WNHNN, CDR2 SYGVQD (reference sequence). The CDR3 has 13 residues. CDR3 DNA sequence: TGCGCCAGCAGCAGCGGGAGGATAAATACGCAGTATTTT. Its protein product is CASSSGRINTQYF.

The chain combines TRBV18 with TRBJ2-7; no clear D. Trimming pared 1 base from V and 5 bases from J, leaving 6 bases between. Germline values: CDR1 KGHSH, CDR2 LQKENI. The CDR3 loop spans 12 amino acids. The CDR3 bases are TGTGCCAGCTCACCACGCCAGGACGAGCAGTACTTC. Translation: CASSPRQDEQYF. The full variable domain, rest sourced from reference TRBV18 and TRBJ2-7, is NAGVMQNPRHLVRRRGQEARLRCSPMKGHSHVYWYRQLPEEGLKFMVYLQKENIIDESGMPKERFSAEFPKEGPSILRIQQVVRGDSAAYFCASSPRQDEQYFGPGTRLTVT.

Only one count was recorded for this clone. The chain joins TRBV14 to TRBJ1-1; D gene ambiguous. The germline gives CDR1 SGHDN, CDR2 FVKESK. V shed 6 bases and J shed 5 bases, with 7 bases lying between them. The CDR3 consists of 11 residues. The CDR3 region is CASSAGTEAFF. CDR3 DNA sequence: TGTGCCAGCAGTGCGGGGACTGAAGCTTTCTTT. The full variable domain, its missing parts supplied by reference TRBV14 and TRBJ1-1, is EAGVTQFPSHSVIEKGQTVTLRCDPISGHDNLYWYRRVMGKEIKFLLHFVKESKQDESGMPNNRFLAERTGGTYSTLKVQPAELEDSGVYFCASSAGTEAFFGQGTRLTVV.

V gene TRBV4-1 combines with J gene TRBJ2-1; 14 positions agree with TRBD2. This CDR3 contains 15 residues. Germline CDR1 reads MGHRA; CDR2 reads YSYEKL. V was clipped by 6 bases and J by 4 bases; unmatched bases: 2. The CDR3: CASSRTSGRYNEQFF. Written as DNA, the CDR3 is TGCGCCAGCAGTCGGACTAGCGGGAGGTACAATGAGCAGTTCTTC.

The chain is built from TRBV5-1 and TRBJ2-3; either TRBD1 or TRBD2 may supply D (6 bases each). The CDR3 sequence is 15 residues long. CDR1 SGHRS and CDR2 YFSETQ come from the germline V gene. Trimming took off 2 bases at V and 6 bases at J, with 16 bases between the two ends. CDR3 DNA sequence: TGCGCCAGCAGCTTCTTAGGGGGAGGTTCGGATACGCAGTATTTT. It yields the protein CASSFLGGGSDTQYF. Drawing the rest from reference TRBV5-1 and TRBJ2-3, the complete variable domain is KAGVTQTPRYLIKTRGQQVTLSCSPISGHRSVSWYQQTPGQGLQFLFEYFSETQRNKGNFPGRFSGRQFSNSRSEMNVSTLELGDSALYLCASSFLGGGSDTQYFGPGTRLTVL.

This clone was seen only once. This chain links TRBV2 with TRBJ1-4, with 10 bases aligning to TRBD1. Germline V gene sequence: CDR1 SNHLY, CDR2 FYNNEI. This CDR3 is built from 14 residues. V lost 5 bases and J lost 8; bases outside the gene matches: 5. For the CDR3, the DNA is TGTGCCAGCAGTCGGGACAGGGGTAACGAAAAACTGTTTTTT. Protein: CASSRDRGNEKLFF.

CDR3 DNA: TGTGCCAGCGAGGGACAGAAGTACAATGAGCAGTTCTTC. Protein sequence: CASEGQKYNEQFF. J is TRBJ2-1 and V is TRBV5-8; 7 bases align to TRBD1. Germline V gene data show CDR1 as SGHTS and CDR2 as YDEGEE. The CDR3 contains 13 residues. V gave up 7 bases and J gave up 4 bases; unmatched junction bases: 5.

Regarding this clone: At one boundary the junction diverges from the germline segment, which might be a read error. This rearrangement joins TRBV7-9 to TRBJ2-5; D may be TRBD1 or TRBD2 (5 bases each). CDR1 is SEHNR, CDR2 FQNEAQ, per germline (reference sequence). The CDR3 is made up of 12 amino acids. The CDR3 spells CASSLAGETQYF. The CDR3 DNA follows: TGTGCCAGCAGCCTAGCAGGGGAGACCCAGTACTTC.